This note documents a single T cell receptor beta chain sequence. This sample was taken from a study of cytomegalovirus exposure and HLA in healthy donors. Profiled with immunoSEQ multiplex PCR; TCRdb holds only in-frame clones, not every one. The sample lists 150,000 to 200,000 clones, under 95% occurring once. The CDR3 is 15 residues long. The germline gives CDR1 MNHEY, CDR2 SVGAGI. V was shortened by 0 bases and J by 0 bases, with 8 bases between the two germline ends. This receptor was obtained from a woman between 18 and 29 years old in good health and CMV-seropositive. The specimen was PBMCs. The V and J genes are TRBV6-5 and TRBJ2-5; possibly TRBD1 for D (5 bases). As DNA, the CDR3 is TGTGCCAGCAGTTACTCGGGGCACTACCAAGAGACCCAGTACTTC. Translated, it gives CASSYSGHYQETQYF.